The 8 T cell receptor beta chains given below trace back to one sample, sequenced in a study of shared clonotypes between healthy human individuals. Generated by immunoSEQ multiplex PCR, the TCRdb table keeps only in-frame clones and is missing some. The table has under 1,900,000 clones, 98% seen once; the top ten hold 0.3% to 0.45%. Specimen: naive CD4+ T cells sorted from blood. As for subset: CD45RA+ positively selected. All receptors derive from a man aged 25 to 45 in good health.

This rearrangement joins TRBV6-6 to TRBJ2-1; TRBD2 matches at 10 bases. J gave up 9 bases and V 2 bases, and 7 bases lay outside the gene matches. Germline V CDR1 and CDR2: MNHNY, SVGAGI (reference sequence). The CDR3 loop spans 15 amino acids. The CDR3 region is CASSYNSGRRSEQFF. CDR3 DNA: TGTGCCAGCAGTTACAATAGCGGGAGGAGGAGTGAGCAGTTCTTC.

This chain links TRBV5-1 with TRBJ2-1; D is unresolved. The CDR3 sequence is 14 residues long. Trimming stripped 1 base from V and 5 bases from J, with 10 bases between. The germline V gene encodes CDR1 SGHRS and CDR2 YFSETQ. CDR3 nucleotides: TGCGCCAGCAGCTTGATTAGCAAAAACAATGAGCAGTTCTTC. The encoded protein is CASSLISKNNEQFF. The variable domain in full, with the rest retrieved from reference TRBV5-1 and TRBJ2-1, is KAGVTQTPRYLIKTRGQQVTLSCSPISGHRSVSWYQQTPGQGLQFLFEYFSETQRNKGNFPGRFSGRQFSNSRSEMNVSTLELGDSALYLCASSLISKNNEQFFGPGTRLTVL.

The gene calls are TRBV28 and TRBJ1-2, with D perhaps TRBD1 (6 bases). This CDR3 has 16 amino acids. Germline lookup yields CDR1 MDHEN and CDR2 SYDVKM. Trimming stripped 5 bases from V and 0 bases from J, with 16 bases between. The CDR3 bases are TGTGCCAGCAGTGAGAAAGGGGGACCCACTAACTATGGCTACACCTTC. It encodes CASSEKGGPTNYGYTF.

This clone was seen just once. CDR3 bases: TGCGCCAGCAGCTTGGGGTTGAGAAGCACAGATACGCAGTATTTT. As protein: CASSLGLRSTDTQYF. This sequence joins TRBV5-1 and TRBJ2-3, with D unclear. Deletions cut 0 bases from V and 0 bases from J, with 8 bases between. Germline V gene lookup returns CDR1 SGHRS and CDR2 YFSETQ. This CDR3 has 15 amino acids.

The rearrangement uses TRBV2 and TRBJ1-1; D possibly corresponds to TRBD1 (6 bases). Germline assignment: CDR1 SNHLY and CDR2 FYNNEI. CDR3 length: 15 residues. Deletions cut 4 bases from V and 4 bases from J, with 16 bases between. CDR3 region: CASSVNRALGTEAFF. The CDR3 region has the DNA TGTGCCAGCAGTGTGAACAGGGCTTTGGGCACTGAAGCTTTCTTT. The full variable domain, rest sourced from reference TRBV2 and TRBJ1-1, is EPEVTQTPSHQVTQMGQEVILRCVPISNHLYFYWYRQILGQKVEFLVSFYNNEISEKSEIFDDQFSVERPDGSNFTLKIRSTKLEDSAMYFCASSVNRALGTEAFFGQGTRLTVV.

The rearrangement uses TRBV7-3 and TRBJ2-3, with 8 bases matching TRBD2. This CDR3 has 15 amino acids. After removal of 6 bases from V and 1 base from J, the junction contained 6 bases not matched to a gene. The germline V gene encodes CDR1 SGHTA and CDR2 FQGTGA. The CDR3 DNA sequence: TGTGCCAGCAGTCAGCGGGAGTACGGCACAGATACGCAGTATTTT. It is translated as CASSQREYGTDTQYF.

The rearrangement links TRBV4-2 to TRBJ2-7; 9 bases map to TRBD2. Per germline, CDR1 LGHNA and CDR2 YNFKEQ. V was clipped by 4 bases and J by 3 bases; unmatched bases: 10. The CDR3 runs 16 residues. The CDR3 sequence: CASSPQLAGVIYEQYF. In DNA form, the CDR3 reads TGTGCCAGCAGCCCCCAACTAGCGGGCGTCATCTACGAGCAGTACTTC.

The chain joins TRBV5-1 to TRBJ1-1; the D is unclear. V dropped 1 base and J dropped 1 base, with 14 bases sitting between them. Per the germline V gene, CDR1 is SGHRS and CDR2 is YFSETQ. CDR3 length: 16 residues. CDR3 nucleotide sequence: TGCGCCAGCAGCTTGACCGGAGGCACCTGGAACACTGAAGCTTTCTTT. This encodes CASSLTGGTWNTEAFF.